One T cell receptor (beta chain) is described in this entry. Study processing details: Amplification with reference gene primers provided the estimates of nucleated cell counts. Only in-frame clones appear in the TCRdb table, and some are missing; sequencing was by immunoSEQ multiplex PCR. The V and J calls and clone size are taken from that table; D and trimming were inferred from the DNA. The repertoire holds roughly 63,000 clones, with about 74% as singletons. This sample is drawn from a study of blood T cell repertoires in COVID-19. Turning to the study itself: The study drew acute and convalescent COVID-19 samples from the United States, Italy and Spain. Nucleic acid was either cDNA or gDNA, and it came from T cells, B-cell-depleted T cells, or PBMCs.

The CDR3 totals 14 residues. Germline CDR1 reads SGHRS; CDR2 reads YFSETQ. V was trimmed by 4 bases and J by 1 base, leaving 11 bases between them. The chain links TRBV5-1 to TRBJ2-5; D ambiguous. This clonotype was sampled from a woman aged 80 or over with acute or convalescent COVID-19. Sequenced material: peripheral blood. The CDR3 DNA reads TGCGCCAGCAGCCCCTCGGGTGGCCAAGAGACCCAGTACTTC. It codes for CASSPSGGQETQYF.